This TCR beta chain is drawn from a study of molecular identifiers for immune sequencing clone quantification. On this clonotype: A read error is possible here, since a much larger clone lies one base away.

CDR1 is MDHEN, CDR2 SYDVKM, per germline. Trimming shortened V by 2 bases and J by 9 bases, and 17 bases separated the two germline ends. This CDR3 is 15 amino acids long. TCRdb redid the calling of the PCR reads with MiXCR, one entry per CDR3 protein. The repertoire holds 79,000 or so distinct CDR3 sequences, with around 27% as singletons. This TCR was recovered from a human donor in good health. Some libraries in this study had Jurkat cell RNA spiked in. The source material was naive CD8+ T cells from blood, with Jurkat cell RNA spiked in. Subset here: FACS-sorted CD8+CD4-CCR7+CD45RA+ naive T cells. This chain uses TRBV28 with TRBJ2-1; D uncertain. The CDR3 DNA reads as TGTGCCAGCAGTTTAGGTGATGGGCTAGTCGGTGAGCAGTTCTTC. It translates to CASSLGDGLVGEQFF.